This is a list of T cell receptor beta chains from one sample in a study of cytomegalovirus exposure and HLA in healthy donors. Clones were read by immunoSEQ multiplex PCR, and TCRdb kept only the in-frame ones, dropping some. The table includes some 110,000 clones, 66% detected once. Sequencing used PBMCs. These receptors came from a man aged 18 to 30 in good health and CMV-seronegative. Both conserved end residues are part of each CDR3. D genes are given only for firm matches. Expanded clones get a size class; other rows say once, few or many, or leave the size out.

d_gene,abundance,v_gene,j_gene,len,CDR3aa,CDR3nt
-,-,TRBV7-2,TRBJ1-1,15,CASSLRAGGSTEAFF,TGTGCCAGCAGCTTAAGGGCGGGGGGGAGCACTGAAGCTTTCTTT
-,few,TRBV5-1,TRBJ2-1,13,CASSLEPGREQFF,TGCGCCAGCAGCTTGGAACCAGGAAGGGAGCAGTTCTTC
-,-,TRBV9,TRBJ2-2,14,CASSVEWATGELFF,TGTGCCAGCAGCGTAGAATGGGCCACCGGGGAGCTGTTTTTT
-,-,TRBV7-9,TRBJ2-3,13,CASSLVSNRREYF,TGTGCCAGCAGCTTAGTATCCAACCGCCGGGAGTATTTT
TRBD1,-,TRBV19,TRBJ2-3,16,CASSQVAGGVADTQYF,TGTGCCAGTAGTCAGGTCGCAGGGGGTGTAGCAGATACGCAGTATTTT
-,-,TRBV19,TRBJ1-5,13,CASSGGLLQPQHF,TGTGCCAGTAGCGGAGGACTTCTTCAGCCCCAGCATTTT
-,-,TRBV7-9,TRBJ1-1,13,CASSSQGPTEAFF,TGTGCCAGCAGCTCACAGGGACCCACTGAAGCTTTCTTT
TRBD2,-,TRBV28,TRBJ2-1,15,CASNRGLRSGNEQFF,TGTGCCAGCAACCGGGGACTACGATCGGGCAATGAGCAGTTCTTC
-,-,TRBV7-9,TRBJ1-5,15,CASSLGGIGNQPQHF,TGTGCCAGCAGCTTAGGAGGGATTGGCAATCAGCCCCAGCATTTT
-,few,TRBV5-1,TRBJ1-2,15,CASSLGATFNYGYTF,TGCGCCAGCAGCTTGGGTGCCACTTTTAACTATGGCTACACCTTC
-,-,TRBV6-5,TRBJ2-1,15,CASSTLYAGETEQFF,TGTGCCAGCAGTACGCTTTACGCGGGTGAGACTGAGCAGTTCTTC
TRBD2,-,TRBV6-4,TRBJ2-3,15,CASSALAGITDTQYF,TGTGCCAGCAGTGCCCTAGCGGGGATCACAGATACGCAGTATTTT
-,-,TRBV21-1,TRBJ1-2,16,CASSKVNRDKRYGYTF,TGTGCCAGCAGCAAAGTCAACCGGGACAAGAGATATGGCTACACCTTC
TRBD1,-,TRBV6-5,TRBJ1-2,15,CASSYSTTGLNGYTF,TGTGCCAGCAGTTATTCCACGACAGGGCTTAATGGCTACACCTTC
TRBD2,-,TRBV28,TRBJ2-1,15,CASSRGLAGVNEQFF,TGTGCCAGCAGTCGGGGACTAGCGGGAGTCAATGAGCAGTTCTTC
-,once,TRBV15,TRBJ1-5,16,CATSSNWGGKGQPQHF,TGTGCCACCAGCTCGAACTGGGGGGGCAAGGGTCAGCCCCAGCATTTT
-,few,TRBV5-1,TRBJ1-5,16,CASSLGGTGDGQPQHF,TGCGCCAGCAGCTTGGGCGGGACCGGAGACGGTCAGCCCCAGCATTTT
TRBD2,-,TRBV6-1,TRBJ2-3,15,CASSDLTSGADTQYF,TGTGCCAGCAGTGATCTGACTAGCGGGGCAGATACGCAGTATTTT
-,once,TRBV15,TRBJ1-2,12,CATSRPGTGYTF,TGTGCCACCAGCAGACCCGGTACCGGCTACACCTTC
-,few,TRBV2,TRBJ1-2,14,CASSDGGNDYGYTF,TGTGCCAGCAGTGATGGGGGGAATGACTATGGCTACACCTTC
TRBD2,-,TRBV7-9,TRBJ2-3,16,CSSSFSAGGETDTQYF,TGTTCCAGCAGCTTCAGTGCGGGAGGGGAAACAGATACGCAGTATTTT
-,few,TRBV5-1,TRBJ2-3,14,CASREPSRTDTQYF,TGCGCCAGCAGAGAGCCATCCCGCACAGATACGCAGTATTTT
-,-,TRBV5-4,TRBJ1-3,15,CASSLTGGSRHTIYF,TGTGCCAGCAGCTTAACGGGTGGCAGTAGACACACCATATATTTT
TRBD1,-,TRBV6-6,TRBJ2-1,13,CASSYGQVNEQFF,TGTGCCAGCAGTTATGGACAGGTTAATGAGCAGTTCTTC
-,-,TRBV4-2,TRBJ2-1,16,CASSQELELAYNEQFF,TGTGCCAGCAGCCAAGAATTGGAACTAGCCTACAATGAGCAGTTCTTC
-,few,TRBV28,TRBJ1-5,16,CASSFLQVASNQPQHF,TGTGCCAGCAGTTTCCTACAGGTGGCCTCGAATCAGCCCCAGCATTTT
-,-,TRBV28,TRBJ2-1,15,CASSSDALFSLGQFF,TGTGCCAGCAGTTCCGATGCCCTCTTTAGCCTGGGGCAGTTCTTC
-,few,TRBV6-1,TRBJ1-1,15,CASPSAGGQNTEAFF,TGTGCCAGCCCCTCGGCGGGAGGACAGAACACTGAAGCTTTCTTT
TRBD2,-,TRBV5-1,TRBJ2-7,16,CASSPGTSGGADEQYF,TGCGCCAGCAGCCCGGGGACTAGCGGGGGGGCGGATGAGCAGTACTTC
-,few,TRBV30,TRBJ1-3,14,CAWNVGQHGNTIYF,TGTGCCTGGAACGTAGGACAGCATGGAAACACCATATATTTT
-,once,TRBV10-2,TRBJ2-3,15,CASRVLDQWSDTQYF,TGCGCCAGCAGGGTACTAGATCAGTGGTCAGATACGCAGTATTTT
-,-,TRBV7-6,TRBJ1-5,13,CASSDLGAQPQHF,TGTGCCAGCAGCGACCTTGGGGCTCAGCCCCAGCATTTT
-,-,TRBV6-5,TRBJ1-3,13,CASSGGRGNTIYF,TGTGCCAGCAGTGGGGGCAGGGGAAACACCATATATTTT
TRBD1,-,TRBV10-1,TRBJ1-1,14,CASSRQGVNTEAFF,TGCGCCAGCAGTCGACAGGGGGTGAACACTGAAGCTTTCTTT
-,-,TRBV27,TRBJ1-5,13,CASKSEGNQPQHF,TGTGCCAGCAAGTCCGAGGGCAATCAGCCCCAGCATTTT
TRBD1,few,TRBV7-6,TRBJ2-7,15,CASSAGTGGPYEQYF,TGTGCCAGCAGCGCGGGGACAGGGGGTCCCTACGAGCAGTACTTC
TRBD1,-,TRBV28,TRBJ1-5,17,CASSLVGQGFSNQPQHF,TGTGCCAGCAGTTTAGTGGGACAGGGATTTTCCAATCAGCCCCAGCATTTT
TRBD2,few,TRBV30,TRBJ2-3,11,CAWTTGLQQYF,TGTGCCTGGACTACGGGACTACAGCAGTATTTT
TRBD2,few,TRBV7-2,TRBJ2-7,15,CASSLAAGALYEQYF,TGTGCCAGCAGCTTAGCAGCGGGGGCCCTCTACGAGCAGTACTTC
-,-,TRBV6-6,TRBJ2-1,13,CASKFRGANEQFF,TGTGCCAGCAAGTTCCGCGGAGCGAATGAGCAGTTCTTC
-,-,TRBV6-1,TRBJ2-7,12,CASSQPGYEQYF,TGTGCCAGCAGCCAACCAGGTTACGAGCAGTACTTC
-,few,TRBV14,TRBJ1-1,14,CASSQRGLRTEAFF,TGTGCCAGCAGCCAACGGGGGTTAAGGACTGAAGCTTTCTTT
TRBD1,-,TRBV30,TRBJ1-3,16,CAWSVRTGVSGNTIYF,TGTGCCTGGAGTGTACGTACAGGGGTTAGTGGAAACACCATATATTTT
-,-,TRBV19,TRBJ2-1,11,CASRMGHEQFF,TGTGCCAGTAGGATGGGCCATGAGCAGTTCTTC
-,few,TRBV30,TRBJ2-7,13,CAWSVPGIHEQYF,TGTGCCTGGAGTGTCCCGGGAATCCACGAGCAGTACTTC
-,-,TRBV5-4,TRBJ2-1,14,CASSLGTWNNEQFF,TGTGCCAGCAGCTTGGGGACATGGAACAATGAGCAGTTCTTC
TRBD1,-,TRBV6-1,TRBJ1-5,17,CASSAGTGRGGNQPQHF,TGTGCCAGCAGTGCGGGGACAGGGAGGGGAGGCAATCAGCCCCAGCATTTT
TRBD1,-,TRBV27,TRBJ1-2,13,CASRLQGARGYTF,TGTGCCAGCAGGCTTCAGGGGGCCCGTGGCTACACCTTC
-,-,TRBV28,TRBJ2-7,13,CASSSYHFHEQYF,TGTGCCAGCAGTTCCTACCACTTCCACGAGCAGTACTTC
-,-,TRBV6-1,TRBJ1-4,15,CASSAHRQEHEKLFF,TGTGCCAGCAGTGCCCACAGACAGGAGCATGAAAAACTGTTTTTT
-,-,TRBV4-2,TRBJ2-1,14,CASSQDRLDNEQFF,TGTGCCAGCAGCCAAGATCGGCTAGACAATGAGCAGTTCTTC